This T cell receptor beta chain was sequenced in a study of cytomegalovirus exposure and HLA in healthy donors. Study findings and constraints: Prediction of most subjects' HLA-A and HLA-B alleles by TCR beta sequences was reportedly accurate. Serostatus for CMV was the only available immune exposure information. Clonal expansion was found to be greater in HLA-associated TCR beta chains than in equally common others in a later analysis. Most TCRs appeared rarely, but some public TCRs recurred in many donors.

The primer mix had 60 Vbeta and 13 Jbeta primers. The data were produced by immunoSEQ multiplex PCR, yet TCRdb's version contains in-frame clones alone and is incomplete. The sample includes 100,000 to 150,000 clones, roughly 70% seen only once; the top ten take more than 6%. Comments on this clone: Its specificity is unknown.

The CDR3 is made up of 12 amino acids. V was pared by 8 bases and J by 6 bases, with 14 bases between. Germline V gene sequence: CDR1 MDHEN, CDR2 SYDVKM. The receptor was derived from a man aged 40-55 years in good health and CMV-seropositive. This rearrangement joins TRBV28 to TRBJ2-7, with a possible D match to TRBD2 (5 bases). What was sequenced was PBMCs. CDR3 protein: CASGTIAREQYF. CDR3 DNA sequence: TGTGCCAGCGGAACCATAGCGCGCGAGCAGTACTTC.